This T cell receptor beta chain stems from a study of vaccination and CD4 T cells after COVID-19. For the study at large: The study collected post-vaccine samples a median about 72 days after dose two, with a range of 14 to 241. The cells were exposed to overlapping spike peptides originating from SARS-CoV-2, HCoV-NL63, HCoV-OC43 and HCoV-229E for stimulation.

Treatment specified: roughly ten-day PBMC culture with coronavirus spike peptide pools or control peptides (ViraFEST assay). TCRs were sequenced by ViraFEST after antigen-specific T cells had been expanded with peptide pools. With the Oncomine TCR Beta short-read assay, DNA from cultured CD4+ T cells was sequenced. One entry per CDR3 protein results from TCRdb running MiXCR on the PCR reads. Of approximately 5,000 distinct CDR3 sequences listed, about 32% are singletons. This clonotype is termed medium-sized. Its antigen is unknown. Per germline, CDR1 MDHEN and CDR2 SYDVKM. The CDR3 contains 16 residues. V lost 4 bases to trimming and J lost 6 bases; unmatched junction nucleotides: 10.

This receptor was obtained from a human donor who had recovered from COVID-19. The sample here was CD4+ T cells from blood, cultured in vitro, taken after SARS-CoV-2 vaccination. The rearrangement links TRBV28 to TRBJ1-5, with TRBD1 identical over 9 bases. The CDR3 coding sequence is TGTGCCAGCAGTTCCCCCGGGACAGGGTCGGGTCAGCCCCAGCATTTT. Translation gives CASSSPGTGSGQPQHF.